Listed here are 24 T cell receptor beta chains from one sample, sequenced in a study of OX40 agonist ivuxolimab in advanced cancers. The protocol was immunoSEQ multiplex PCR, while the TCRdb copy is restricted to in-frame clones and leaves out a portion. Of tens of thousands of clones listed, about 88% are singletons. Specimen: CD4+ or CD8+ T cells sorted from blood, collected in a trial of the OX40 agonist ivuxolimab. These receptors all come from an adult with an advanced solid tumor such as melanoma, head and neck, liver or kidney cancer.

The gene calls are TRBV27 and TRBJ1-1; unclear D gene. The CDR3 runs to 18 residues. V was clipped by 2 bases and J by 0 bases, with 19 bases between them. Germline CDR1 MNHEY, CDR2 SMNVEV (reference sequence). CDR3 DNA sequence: TGTGCCAGCAGTTTAAGAGGGCCGCCTGTAGCCATGAACACTGAAGCTTTCTTT. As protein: CASSLRGPPVAMNTEAFF.

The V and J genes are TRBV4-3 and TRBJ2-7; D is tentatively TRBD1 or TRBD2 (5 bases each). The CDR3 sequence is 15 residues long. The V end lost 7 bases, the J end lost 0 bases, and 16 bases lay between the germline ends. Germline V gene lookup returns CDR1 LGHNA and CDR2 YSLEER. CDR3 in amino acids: CASTDGWGNSYEQYF. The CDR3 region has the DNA TGCGCCAGCACCGATGGATGGGGGAACTCCTACGAGCAGTACTTC.

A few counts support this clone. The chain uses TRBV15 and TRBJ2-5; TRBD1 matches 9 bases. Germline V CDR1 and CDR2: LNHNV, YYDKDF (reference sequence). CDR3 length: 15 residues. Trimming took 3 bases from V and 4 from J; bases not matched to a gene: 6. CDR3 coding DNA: TGTGCCACCAGCAGTACCGGGACAGGGTCAGAGACCCAGTACTTC. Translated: CATSSTGTGSETQYF.

The CDR3 protein is CASSLGTTQYF. DNA of the CDR3: TGTGCCAGCAGCCTCGGGACTACCCAGTACTTC. The J gene is TRBJ2-5, the V gene TRBV28; tentative D call: TRBD2 (6 bases). Germline V gene sequence: CDR1 MDHEN, CDR2 SYDVKM. The V end was cut by 6 bases, the J end by 8 bases, with 10 bases between. This CDR3 has 11 amino acids.

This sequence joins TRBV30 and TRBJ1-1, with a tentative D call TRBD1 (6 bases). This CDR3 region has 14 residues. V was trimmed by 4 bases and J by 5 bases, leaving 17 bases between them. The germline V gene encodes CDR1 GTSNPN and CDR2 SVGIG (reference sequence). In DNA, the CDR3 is TGTGCCTGGAATTGGGTTACAGGGAAAACTGAAGCTTTCTTT. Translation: CAWNWVTGKTEAFF.

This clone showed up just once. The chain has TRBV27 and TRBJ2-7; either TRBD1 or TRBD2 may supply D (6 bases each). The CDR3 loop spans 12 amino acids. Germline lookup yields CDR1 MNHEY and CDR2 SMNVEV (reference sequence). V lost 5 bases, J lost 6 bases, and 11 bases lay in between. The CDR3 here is CASSKGGGEQYF. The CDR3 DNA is TGTGCCAGCAGTAAGGGGGGCGGCGAGCAGTACTTC.

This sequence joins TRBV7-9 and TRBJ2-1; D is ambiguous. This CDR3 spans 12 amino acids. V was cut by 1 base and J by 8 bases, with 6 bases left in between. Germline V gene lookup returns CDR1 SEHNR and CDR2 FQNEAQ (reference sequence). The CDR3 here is CASSLGRDEQFF. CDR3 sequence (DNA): TGTGCCAGCAGCTTAGGAAGGGATGAGCAGTTCTTC.

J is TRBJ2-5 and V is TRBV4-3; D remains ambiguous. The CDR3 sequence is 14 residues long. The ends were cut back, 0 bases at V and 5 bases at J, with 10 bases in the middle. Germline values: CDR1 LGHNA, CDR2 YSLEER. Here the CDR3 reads CASSQDRFMETQYF. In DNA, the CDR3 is TGCGCCAGCAGCCAAGATAGGTTCATGGAGACCCAGTACTTC.

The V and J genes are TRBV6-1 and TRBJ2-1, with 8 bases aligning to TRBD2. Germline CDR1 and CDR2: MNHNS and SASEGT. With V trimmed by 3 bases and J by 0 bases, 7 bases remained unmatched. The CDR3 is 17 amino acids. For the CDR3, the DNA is TGTGCCAGCAGTGACTTACTAGCGGAGCTCTCCTACAATGAGCAGTTCTTC. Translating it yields CASSDLLAELSYNEQFF.

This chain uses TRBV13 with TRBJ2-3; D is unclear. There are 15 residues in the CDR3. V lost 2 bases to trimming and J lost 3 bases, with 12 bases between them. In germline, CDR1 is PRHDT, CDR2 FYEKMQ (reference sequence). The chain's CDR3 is CASSLYHLGTDTQYF. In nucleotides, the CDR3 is TGTGCCAGCAGCTTATATCACCTTGGGACAGATACGCAGTATTTT.

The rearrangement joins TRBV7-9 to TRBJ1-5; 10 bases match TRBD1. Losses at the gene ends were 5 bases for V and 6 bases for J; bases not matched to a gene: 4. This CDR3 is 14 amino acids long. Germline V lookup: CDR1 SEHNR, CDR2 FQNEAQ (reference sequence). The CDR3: CASSQTGGRQPQHF. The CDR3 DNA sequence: TGTGCCAGCAGCCAGACAGGGGGCCGTCAGCCCCAGCATTTT.

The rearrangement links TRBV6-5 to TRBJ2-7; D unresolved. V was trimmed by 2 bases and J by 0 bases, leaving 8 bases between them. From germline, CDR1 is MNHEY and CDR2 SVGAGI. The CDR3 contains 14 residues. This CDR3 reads CASSYSSASYEQYF. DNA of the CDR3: TGTGCCAGCAGTTACAGCTCCGCCTCCTACGAGCAGTACTTC.

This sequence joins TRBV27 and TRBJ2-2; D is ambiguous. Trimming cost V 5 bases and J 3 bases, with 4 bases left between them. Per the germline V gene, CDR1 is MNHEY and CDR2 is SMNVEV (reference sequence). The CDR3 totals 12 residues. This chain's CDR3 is CASSQHTGELFF. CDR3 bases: TGTGCCAGCAGTCAACACACCGGGGAGCTGTTTTTT.

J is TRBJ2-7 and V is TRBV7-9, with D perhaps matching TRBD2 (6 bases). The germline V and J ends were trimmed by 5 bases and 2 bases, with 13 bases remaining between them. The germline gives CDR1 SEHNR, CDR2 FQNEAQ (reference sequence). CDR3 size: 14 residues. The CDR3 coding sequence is TGTGCCAGCAGCCCACCCGGGAGTCCCTACGAGCAGTACTTC. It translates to CASSPPGSPYEQYF.

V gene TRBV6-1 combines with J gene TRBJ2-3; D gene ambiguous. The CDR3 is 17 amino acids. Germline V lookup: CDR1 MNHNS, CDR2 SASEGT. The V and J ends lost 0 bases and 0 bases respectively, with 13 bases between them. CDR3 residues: CASSEAGLLSSTDTQYF. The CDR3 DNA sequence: TGTGCCAGCAGTGAAGCTGGCCTACTTTCTAGCACAGATACGCAGTATTTT.

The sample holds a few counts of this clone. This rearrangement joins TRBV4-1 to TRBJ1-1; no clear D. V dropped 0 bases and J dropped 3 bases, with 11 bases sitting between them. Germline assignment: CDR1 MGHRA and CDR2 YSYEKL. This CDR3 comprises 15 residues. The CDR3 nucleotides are TGCGCCAGCAGCCAAGAAGAGGGTAGGGACACTGAAGCTTTCTTT. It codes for CASSQEEGRDTEAFF.

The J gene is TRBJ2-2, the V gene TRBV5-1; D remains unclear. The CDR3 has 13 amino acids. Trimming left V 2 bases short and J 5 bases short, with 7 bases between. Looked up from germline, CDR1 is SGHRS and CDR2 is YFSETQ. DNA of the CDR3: TGCGCCAGCAGCTTTGAACCTACCGGGGAGCTGTTTTTT. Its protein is CASSFEPTGELFF.

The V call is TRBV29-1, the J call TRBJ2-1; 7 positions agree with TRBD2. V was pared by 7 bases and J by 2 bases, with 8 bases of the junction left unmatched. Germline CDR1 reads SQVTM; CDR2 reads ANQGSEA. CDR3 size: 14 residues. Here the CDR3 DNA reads TGCAGCGCAAACTTCGGACTAGCCTACAATGAGCAGTTCTTC. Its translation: CSANFGLAYNEQFF.

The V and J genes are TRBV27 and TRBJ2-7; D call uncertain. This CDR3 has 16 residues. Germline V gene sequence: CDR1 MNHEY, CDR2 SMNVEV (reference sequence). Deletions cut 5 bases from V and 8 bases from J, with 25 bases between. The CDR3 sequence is CASSDLPPGSIYQQYF. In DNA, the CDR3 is TGTGCCAGCAGTGACTTACCGCCCGGCTCCATTTACCAGCAGTACTTC.

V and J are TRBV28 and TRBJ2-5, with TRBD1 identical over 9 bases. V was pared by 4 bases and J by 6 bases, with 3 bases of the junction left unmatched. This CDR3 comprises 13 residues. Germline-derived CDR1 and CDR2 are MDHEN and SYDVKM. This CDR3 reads CASSWDRAQTQYF. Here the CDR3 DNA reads TGTGCCAGCAGTTGGGACAGGGCACAGACCCAGTACTTC.

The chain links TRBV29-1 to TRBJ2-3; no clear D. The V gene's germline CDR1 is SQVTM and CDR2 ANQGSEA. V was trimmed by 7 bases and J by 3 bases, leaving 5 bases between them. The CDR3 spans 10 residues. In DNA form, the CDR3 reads TGCAGCGCCGAAACAGATACGCAGTATTTT. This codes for CSAETDTQYF.

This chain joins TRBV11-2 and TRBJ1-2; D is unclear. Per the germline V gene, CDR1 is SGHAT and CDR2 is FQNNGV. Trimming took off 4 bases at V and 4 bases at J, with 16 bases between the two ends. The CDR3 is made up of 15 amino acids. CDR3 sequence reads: CASSSAWEGSYGYTF. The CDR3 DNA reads TGTGCCAGCAGCTCCGCCTGGGAAGGTAGCTATGGCTACACCTTC.

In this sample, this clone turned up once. The CDR3 DNA reads as TGTGCCAGAAGCTACCGGACTAGCGGGAGAAGCACAGATACGCAGTATTTT. This encodes CARSYRTSGRSTDTQYF. This chain links TRBV7-5 with TRBJ2-3; the table's D call, TRBD2, has no DNA check behind it. TRBV7-5 is given as a pseudogene. The CDR3 spans 17 residues.

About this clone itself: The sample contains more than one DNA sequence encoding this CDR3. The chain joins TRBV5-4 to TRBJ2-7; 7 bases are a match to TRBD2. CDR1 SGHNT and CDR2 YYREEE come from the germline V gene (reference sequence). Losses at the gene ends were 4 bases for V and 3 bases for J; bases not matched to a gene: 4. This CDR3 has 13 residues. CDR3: CASSLRGSYEQYF. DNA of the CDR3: TGTGCCAGCAGCCTGCGGGGGAGCTACGAGCAGTACTTC.